This TCR beta chain was observed in a study of T-cell memory formation after mild COVID-19 (TCRdb year 2021). Notes on the research overall: Most TCR sequence clusters were specific to one of the two donors. The cohort comprised two young, previously healthy adult volunteers, one female and one male. In a couple of donors, T-cell clones that expanded and contracted after mild COVID-19 were followed by sequencing TCRalpha and TCRbeta repertoires longitudinally. Study-wide conclusions, independent of this receptor: Contracting CD4+ clones were found mainly in CM and EM memory subsets, while CD8+ clones were enriched in EMRA. Only a couple of mild cases were covered by the study, and larger cohorts that include severe cases with pre-infection samples were considered necessary. Clones contracting from day 15 to 85 had balanced CD4/CD8 phenotypes, while a second wave expanding from day 15 to 37 was biased towards CD4+. SARS-CoV-2 specificity of the second-wave clones peaking on day 37 was not confirmed. The detection of some responding clones in pre-infection memory suggests that pre-existing cross-reactive memory T cells joined the SARS-CoV-2 response.

The instrument given in TCRdb is Illumina NovaSeq 6000. TCRalpha and TCRbeta cDNA libraries were built by 5'RACE with constant-segment primers, adding sample barcodes and unique molecular identifiers. Trizol reagent was used to extract RNA from every sample. The libraries were amplified in two PCR steps, and the second step added a second sample barcode and Illumina TruSeq adapters. The libraries were sequenced on an Illumina NovaSeq using 2 x 150 bp paired-end reads. As for the authors' bioinformatics: The reads were demultiplexed and collapsed into UMI-guided consensus sequences using migec v1.2.7. Using mixcr v2.1.11, UMI consensuses were aligned to TRA and TRB V and J templates and then assembled into clonotypes. A clonotype was counted as expanded or contracted only when both edgeR and NoisET called the clonotype significant, with the noise models trained on biological replicates. For edgeR calls, a false discovery rate-adjusted p below 0.01 and a log2 fold-change threshold of 1 were applied. As an exploratory analysis of dynamics, PCA with hierarchical clustering was applied to max-normalized trajectories of the 1000 most abundant clonotypes. The CD4 or CD8 phenotype of responding clones was assigned using the separately sequenced CD4+ and CD8+ repertoires. The public reads were reprocessed in TCRdb via fastp at Q25 and MiXCR, keeping in-frame beta chains. Every CDR3 protein is listed once, alongside the most common genes and DNA of its rows. TCRdb's processing, not the authors', yielded these V and J calls. Within this sample are hundreds of thousands of distinct CDR3 sequences, with 16% of them counted one time only. The ten largest clones add up to approximately 3.4% of the sample.

The CDR3 goes from the cysteine to the phenylalanine over 13 residues. Of all the DNA, just the CDR3 is kept, 39 bases in frame from base 1. Based on the germline V gene, the CDR1 and CDR2 sequences are SGHRS and YFSETQ. Deletion took 5 bases off V and 2 bases off J, with a span of 9 bases between the germline ends. This clonotype was found many times. Its antigen remains undetermined. Base qualities are not provided; no much larger clone lies one nucleotide away. PBMCs were isolated by Ficoll-Paque density gradient centrifugation. The specimen sequenced was PBMCs or a T cell subset sorted from them (not recorded which). The clonotype was recovered from a man aged 18 to 35 who had mild COVID-19 (a few samples of this study predate the infection). The sample titles of this study are shuffled in the database, so cell type and time point are left out; the donor was told from shared clones. Rearrangement joined TRBV5-1 to TRBJ2-3; a tentative D call is TRBD2 (5 bases match). The nucleotides are TGCGCCAGCAGAGAGGGATACACAGATACGCAGTATTTT. Its translation is CASREGYTDTQYF.